This TCR beta chain was sequenced in a study of shared clonotypes between healthy human individuals. Regarding this clone: Its specificity is not known.

Some clones are missing from TCRdb's copy, which holds only in-frame ones; the method was immunoSEQ multiplex PCR. The top ten clones hold 0.4% to 0.55% of a sample with more than 850,000 clones, 70% to 80% of them seen once. The V gene end was trimmed by 3 bases and the J gene end by 6 bases; junction bases not matched to a gene: 3. CDR1 and CDR2 from the germline V gene are MNHEY and SMNVEV (reference sequence). This CDR3 has 14 residues. Findings and limits, study-wide: Naive subsets, compared against memory subsets, generally had larger estimated richness values.

The gene calls are TRBV27 and TRBJ2-1; 9 nucleotides align to TRBD1. Material for sequencing was memory CD4+ T cells from PBMCs. Subset here: CD45RA-negative fraction. The receptor was derived from a man between 18 and 29 years old in good health. Some clones in this sample may be carry-over from other donors' samples. The CDR3 here is CASSFWDRVNEQFF. The CDR3 DNA is TGTGCCAGCAGTTTCTGGGACAGGGTCAATGAGCAGTTCTTC.